This is a list of T cell receptor beta chains from one sample in a study of blood T cell repertoires in COVID-19. Sequencing was performed with immunoSEQ multiplex PCR; in TCRdb, only in-frame clones are kept and a portion is missing. The profile shows 95,000 to 100,000 clones, around 80% of them singletons. The material sequenced was peripheral blood. These receptors all stem from a man between 65 and 80 years old with acute or convalescent COVID-19. The CDR3 runs from the conserved cysteine through the conserved F or W. A D gene is named only where the DNA matches it firmly. Part of the rows lack a size; the others show once, few, many or a class for expanded clones.

size,V,J,D,DNA,CDR3
once,TRBV5-6,TRBJ1-6,.,TGTGCCAGCAGCTCTCTCCGGGATCACGCTTCACCCCTCCACTTT,CASSSLRDHASPLHF
few,TRBV7-8,TRBJ2-1,.,TGTGCCAGCAGCCCCCCGACTAGGCTAGGCCCCTACAATGAGCAGTTCTTC,CASSPPTRLGPYNEQFF
.,TRBV6-6,TRBJ1-5,TRBD1,TGTGCCAGCAGTTACTCCTCAAGGGGGCGCACGAGTCACGAGCATTTT,CASSYSSRGRTSHEHF
.,TRBV19,TRBJ1-3,TRBD1,TGTGCCAGTAGCGACAGGGGCCCCGGGTCCTTCTCTGGAAACACCATATATTTT,CASSDRGPGSFSGNTIYF
.,TRBV29-1,TRBJ2-2,TRBD1,TGCAGCGTTGAACGCGGGACAGGGCGAACCGGGGAGCTGTTTTTT,CSVERGTGRTGELFF
.,TRBV5-1,TRBJ1-5,TRBD1,TGCGCCAGCAGCTTGGGGACAGGGAGCAGCAATCAGCCCCAGCATTTT,CASSLGTGSSNQPQHF
once,TRBV7-3,TRBJ2-1,TRBD2,TGTGCCAGCAAGACTAGCGGGGCTTTGGATGAGCAGTTCTTC,CASKTSGALDEQFF
few,TRBV2,TRBJ1-5,.,TGTGCCAGCTCCCTTTCAGGGGTCCAGCCCCAGCATTTT,CASSLSGVQPQHF
.,TRBV4-3,TRBJ2-3,TRBD1,TGCGCCAGCAGCCAAGTGGGACAGGGGGCCACAGATACGCAGTATTTT,CASSQVGQGATDTQYF
.,TRBV6-2/TRBV6-3,TRBJ2-3,TRBD2,TGTGCCAGCAGTTACTTGGGGACTATCGGGGATACGCAGTATTTT,CASSYLGTIGDTQYF
.,TRBV7-2,TRBJ1-2,.,TGTGCCAGCAGCCCCCGGGAGGGCGGCTACACCTTC,CASSPREGGYTF
.,TRBV19,TRBJ1-6,.,TGTGCCAGTAGTACCTCGCTGAGTCCGAGTAATTCACCCCTCCACTTT,CASSTSLSPSNSPLHF
few,TRBV28,TRBJ2-7,.,TGTGCCAGCAGGACACCTAATAACAAAGGACGGGGAGCCTACGAGCAGTACTTC,CASRTPNNKGRGAYEQYF
.,TRBV20-1,TRBJ2-1,TRBD2,TGCAGTGCTAGTGTCAGGAGTAGCGGGGGCCTCTACAATGAGCAGTTCTTC,CSASVRSSGGLYNEQFF
.,TRBV14,TRBJ2-5,TRBD1,TGTGCCAGCAGCCTCGGGACAGGGGCGGGTGTGGAGACCCAGTACTTC,CASSLGTGAGVETQYF
once,TRBV10-3,TRBJ1-1,.,TGTGCCATCAGTGAGTCTCGCGGCAGGGGCTCGGACACTGAAGCTTTCTTT,CAISESRGRGSDTEAFF
.,TRBV9,TRBJ1-2,TRBD1,TGTGCCAGCAGCGTAATTCCCGGGACAGGGGAAAATGGCTACACCTTC,CASSVIPGTGENGYTF